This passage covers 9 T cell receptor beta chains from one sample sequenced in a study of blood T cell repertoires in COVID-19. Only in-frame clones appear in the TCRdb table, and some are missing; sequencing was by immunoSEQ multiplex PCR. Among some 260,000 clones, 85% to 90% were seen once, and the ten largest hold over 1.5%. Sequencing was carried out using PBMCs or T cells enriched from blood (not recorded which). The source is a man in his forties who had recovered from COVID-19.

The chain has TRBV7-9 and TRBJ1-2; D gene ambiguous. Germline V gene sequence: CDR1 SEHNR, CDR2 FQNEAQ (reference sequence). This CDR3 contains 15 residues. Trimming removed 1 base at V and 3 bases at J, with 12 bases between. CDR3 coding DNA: TGTGCCAGCAGCTTAGGAACGGCAGGTGACTATGGCTACACCTTC. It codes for CASSLGTAGDYGYTF.

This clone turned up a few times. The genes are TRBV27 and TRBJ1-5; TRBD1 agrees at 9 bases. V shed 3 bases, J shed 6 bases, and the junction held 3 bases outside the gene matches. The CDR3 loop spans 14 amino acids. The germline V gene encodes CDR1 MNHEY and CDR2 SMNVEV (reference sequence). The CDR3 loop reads CASSFTGGAQPQHF. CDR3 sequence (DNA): TGTGCCAGCAGTTTCACAGGGGGCGCTCAGCCCCAGCATTTT.

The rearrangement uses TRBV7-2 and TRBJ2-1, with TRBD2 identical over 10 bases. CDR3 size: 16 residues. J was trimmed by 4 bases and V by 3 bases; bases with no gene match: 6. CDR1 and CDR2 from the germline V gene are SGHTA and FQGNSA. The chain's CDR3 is CASSLSGGARYNEQFF. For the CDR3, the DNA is TGTGCCAGCAGCTTGAGCGGGGGGGCCCGGTACAATGAGCAGTTCTTC.

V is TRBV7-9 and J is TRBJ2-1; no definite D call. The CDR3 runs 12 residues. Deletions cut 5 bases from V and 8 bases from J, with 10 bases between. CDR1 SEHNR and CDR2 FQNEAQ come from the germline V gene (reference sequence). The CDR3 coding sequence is TGTGCCAGCAGCCCGAACTCTGATGAGCAGTTCTTC. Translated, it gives CASSPNSDEQFF.

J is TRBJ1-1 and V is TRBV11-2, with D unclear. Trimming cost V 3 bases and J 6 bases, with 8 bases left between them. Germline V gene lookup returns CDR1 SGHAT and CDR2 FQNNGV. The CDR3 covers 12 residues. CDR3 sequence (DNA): TGTGCCAGCAGCTTTTCCGAGTCTGAAGCTTTCTTT. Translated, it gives CASSFSESEAFF.

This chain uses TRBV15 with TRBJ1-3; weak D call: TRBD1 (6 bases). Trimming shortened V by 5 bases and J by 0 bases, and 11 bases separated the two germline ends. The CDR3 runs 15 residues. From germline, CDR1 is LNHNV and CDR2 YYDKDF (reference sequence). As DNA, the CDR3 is TGTGCCACCAGCCCAGGGGACTACTCTGGAAACACCATATATTTT. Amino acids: CATSPGDYSGNTIYF.

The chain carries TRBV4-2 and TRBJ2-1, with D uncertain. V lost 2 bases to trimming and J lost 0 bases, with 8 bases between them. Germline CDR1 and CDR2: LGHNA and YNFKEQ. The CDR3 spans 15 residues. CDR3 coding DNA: TGTGCCAGCAGCCAATATGAGAGCTCCTACAATGAGCAGTTCTTC. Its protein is CASSQYESSYNEQFF.

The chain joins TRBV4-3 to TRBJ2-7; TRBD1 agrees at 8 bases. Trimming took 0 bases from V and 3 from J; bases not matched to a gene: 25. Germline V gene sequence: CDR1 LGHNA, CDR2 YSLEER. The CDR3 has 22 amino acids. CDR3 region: CASSQDNVGTGGGRRVFYEQYF. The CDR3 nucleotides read TGCGCCAGCAGCCAAGATAATGTCGGGACAGGTGGGGGGCGACGGGTTTTCTACGAGCAGTACTTC.

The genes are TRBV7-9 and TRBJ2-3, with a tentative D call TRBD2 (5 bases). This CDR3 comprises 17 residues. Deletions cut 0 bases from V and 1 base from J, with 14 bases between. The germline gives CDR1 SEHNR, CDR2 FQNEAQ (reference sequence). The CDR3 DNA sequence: TGTGCCAGCAGCTTAGCCAGGACTGTTTCGGGCACAGATACGCAGTATTTT. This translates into CASSLARTVSGTDTQYF.